This T cell receptor (beta chain) derives from a study of OX40 agonist ivuxolimab in advanced cancers. Study at large: Having had anti-PD-1, anti-PD-L1 or anti-CTLA-4 therapy before was allowed, and approximately 40% had some.

Sequencing was performed with immunoSEQ multiplex PCR; in TCRdb, only in-frame clones are kept and a portion is missing. The data hold under 20,000 clones, with roughly 90% observed a single time. On this clone: The germline gene is not matched at one end of the junction; a read error may be the cause.

Germline V lookup: CDR1 LNHDA, CDR2 SQIVND (reference sequence). The CDR3 loop spans 15 amino acids. The chain links TRBV19 to TRBJ2-7; 8 bases line up with TRBD1. The starting material was CD4+ or CD8+ T cells sorted from blood, obtained in a trial of the OX40 agonist ivuxolimab. The TCR sequence derives from an adult with an advanced solid tumor such as melanoma, head and neck, liver or kidney cancer. The CDR3 loop is CASSNPGTGSHEQYF. In DNA, the CDR3 is TGTGCCAGTAGTAACCCGGGGACAGGCTCCCACGAGCAGTACTTC.